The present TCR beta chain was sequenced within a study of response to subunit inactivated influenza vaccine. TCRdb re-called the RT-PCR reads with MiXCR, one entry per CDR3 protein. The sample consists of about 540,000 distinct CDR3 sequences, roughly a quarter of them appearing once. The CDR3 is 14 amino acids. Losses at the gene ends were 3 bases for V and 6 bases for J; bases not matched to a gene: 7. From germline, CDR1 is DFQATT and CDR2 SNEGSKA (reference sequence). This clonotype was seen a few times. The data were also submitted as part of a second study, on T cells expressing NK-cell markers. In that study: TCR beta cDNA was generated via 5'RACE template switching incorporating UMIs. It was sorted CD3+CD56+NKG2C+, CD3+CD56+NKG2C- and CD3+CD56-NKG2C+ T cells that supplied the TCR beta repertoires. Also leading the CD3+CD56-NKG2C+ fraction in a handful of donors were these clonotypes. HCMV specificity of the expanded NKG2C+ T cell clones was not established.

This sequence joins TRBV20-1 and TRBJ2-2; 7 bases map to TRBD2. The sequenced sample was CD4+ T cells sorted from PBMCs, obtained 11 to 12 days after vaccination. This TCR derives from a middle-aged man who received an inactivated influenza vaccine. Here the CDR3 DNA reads TGCAGTGCTAGTAAAAGCGGGGCGGCCGGGGAGCTGTTTTTT. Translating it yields CSASKSGAAGELFF.